A single TCR beta chain is shown here with its context. These data originate in a study of glioma-infiltrating T cells after dendritic cell vaccination. Amplification used 60 V beta primers and 13 J beta primers. Measured with immunoSEQ multiplex PCR; TCRdb has only the in-frame clones, and not every one. The sample consists of about 65,000 clones, roughly nine tenths of them appearing once. Time point: after dendritic cell vaccination, including at tumor progression/relapse. PBMC were collected before vaccination, two weeks after the third vaccination, and at progression. The specimen was blood, collected after dendritic cell vaccination. The receptor was derived from a human donor with glioblastoma.

CDR3 DNA: TGTGCCACCAGCAGAGCCATTGGGACAGGAACTAATGAAAAACTGTTTTTT. Translating gives CATSRAIGTGTNEKLFF. This chain links TRBV15 with TRBJ1-4; 8 positions match TRBD1. Germline V gene sequence: CDR1 LNHNV, CDR2 YYDKDF (reference sequence). The CDR3 consists of 17 residues. V shed 1 base, J shed 1 base, and the junction held 5 bases outside the gene matches. The whole variable domain, filled in from reference TRBV15 and TRBJ1-4, reads DAMVIQNPRYQVTQFGKPVTLSCSQTLNHNVMYWYQQKSSQAPKLLFHYYDKDFNNEADTPDNFQSRRPNTSFCFLDIRSPGLGDTAMYLCATSRAIGTGTNEKLFFGSGTQLSVL.